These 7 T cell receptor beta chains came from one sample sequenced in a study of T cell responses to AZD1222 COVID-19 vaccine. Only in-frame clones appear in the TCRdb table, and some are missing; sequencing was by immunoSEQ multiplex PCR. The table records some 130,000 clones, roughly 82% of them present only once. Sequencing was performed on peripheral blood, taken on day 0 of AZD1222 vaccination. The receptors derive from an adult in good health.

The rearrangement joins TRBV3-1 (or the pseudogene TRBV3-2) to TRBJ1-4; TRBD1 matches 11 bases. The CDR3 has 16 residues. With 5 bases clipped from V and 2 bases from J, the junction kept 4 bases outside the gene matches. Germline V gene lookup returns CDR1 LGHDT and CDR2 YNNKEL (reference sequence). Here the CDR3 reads CASSVRTGGTNEKLFF. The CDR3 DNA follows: TGTGCCAGCAGCGTCCGGACAGGGGGCACTAATGAAAAACTGTTTTTT.

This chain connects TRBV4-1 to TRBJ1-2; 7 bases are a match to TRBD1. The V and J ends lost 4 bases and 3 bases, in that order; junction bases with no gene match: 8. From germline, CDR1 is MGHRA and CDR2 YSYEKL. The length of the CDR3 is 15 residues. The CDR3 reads CASSPQDRSYYGYTF. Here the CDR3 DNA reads TGCGCCAGCAGCCCCCAGGACAGGTCCTACTATGGCTACACCTTC.

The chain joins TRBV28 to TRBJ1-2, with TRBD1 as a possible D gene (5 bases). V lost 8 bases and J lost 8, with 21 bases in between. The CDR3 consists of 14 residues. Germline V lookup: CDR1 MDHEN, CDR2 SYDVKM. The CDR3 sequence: CASVRQGSGLGYTF. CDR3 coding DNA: TGTGCCAGCGTACGCCAGGGCTCAGGGCTCGGCTACACCTTC.

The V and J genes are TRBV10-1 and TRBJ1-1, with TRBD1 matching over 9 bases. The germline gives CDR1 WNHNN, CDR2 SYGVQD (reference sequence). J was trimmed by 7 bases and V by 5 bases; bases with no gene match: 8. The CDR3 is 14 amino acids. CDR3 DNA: TGCGCCAGCAGTTCTAACAGGGGGCCTGGTGAAGCTTTCTTT. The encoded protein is CASSSNRGPGEAFF.

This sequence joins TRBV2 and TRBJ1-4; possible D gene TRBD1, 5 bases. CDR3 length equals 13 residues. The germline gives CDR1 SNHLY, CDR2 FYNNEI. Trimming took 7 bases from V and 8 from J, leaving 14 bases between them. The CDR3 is CASIVRAGEKLFF. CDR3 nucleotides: TGTGCCAGCATCGTCAGGGCTGGGGAAAAACTGTTTTTT.

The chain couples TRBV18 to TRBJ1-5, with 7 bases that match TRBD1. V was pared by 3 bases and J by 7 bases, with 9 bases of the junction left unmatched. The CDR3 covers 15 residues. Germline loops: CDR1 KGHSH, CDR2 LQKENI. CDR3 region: CASSPGQAQEQPQHF. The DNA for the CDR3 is TGTGCCAGCTCACCCGGACAGGCCCAAGAACAGCCCCAGCATTTT.

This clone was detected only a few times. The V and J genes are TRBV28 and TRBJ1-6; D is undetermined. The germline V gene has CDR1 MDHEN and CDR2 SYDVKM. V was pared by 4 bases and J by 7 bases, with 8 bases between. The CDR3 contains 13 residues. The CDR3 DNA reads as TGTGCCAGCAGTTGGATGACGAATTCACCCCTCCACTTT. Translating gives CASSWMTNSPLHF. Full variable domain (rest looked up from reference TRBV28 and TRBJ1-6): DVKVTQSSRYLVKRTGEKVFLECVQDMDHENMFWYRQDPGLGLRLIYFSYDVKMKEKGDIPEGYSVSREKKERFSLILESASTNQTSMYLCASSWMTNSPLHFGNGTRLTVT.